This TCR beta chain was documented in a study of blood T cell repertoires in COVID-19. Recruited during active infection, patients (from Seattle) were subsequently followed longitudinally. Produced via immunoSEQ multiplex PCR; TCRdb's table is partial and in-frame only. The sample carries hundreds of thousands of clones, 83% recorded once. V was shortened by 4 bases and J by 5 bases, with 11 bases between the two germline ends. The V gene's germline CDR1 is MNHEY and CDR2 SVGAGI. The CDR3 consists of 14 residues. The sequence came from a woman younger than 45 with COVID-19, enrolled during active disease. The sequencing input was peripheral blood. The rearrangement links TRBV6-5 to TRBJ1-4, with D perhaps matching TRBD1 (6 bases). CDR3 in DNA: TGTGCCAGCAGTTCCAGGGGAAGCAATGAAAAACTGTTTTTT. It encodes CASSSRGSNEKLFF.